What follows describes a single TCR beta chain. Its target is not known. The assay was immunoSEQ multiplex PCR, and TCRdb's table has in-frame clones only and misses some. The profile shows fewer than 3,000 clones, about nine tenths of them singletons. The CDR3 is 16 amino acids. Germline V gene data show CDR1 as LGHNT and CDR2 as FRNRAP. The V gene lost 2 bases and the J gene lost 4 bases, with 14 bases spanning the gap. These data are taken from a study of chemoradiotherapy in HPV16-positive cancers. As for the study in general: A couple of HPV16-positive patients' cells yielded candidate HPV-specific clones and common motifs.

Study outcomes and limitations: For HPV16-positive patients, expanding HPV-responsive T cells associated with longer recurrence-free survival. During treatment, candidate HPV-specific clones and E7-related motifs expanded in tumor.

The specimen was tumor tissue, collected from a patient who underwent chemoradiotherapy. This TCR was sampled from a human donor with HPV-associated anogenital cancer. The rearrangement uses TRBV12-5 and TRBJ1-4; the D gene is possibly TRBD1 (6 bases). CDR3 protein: CASGLLPDRYNEKLFF. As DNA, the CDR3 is TGTGCTAGTGGTTTGCTTCCGGACAGATATAATGAAAAACTGTTTTTT.